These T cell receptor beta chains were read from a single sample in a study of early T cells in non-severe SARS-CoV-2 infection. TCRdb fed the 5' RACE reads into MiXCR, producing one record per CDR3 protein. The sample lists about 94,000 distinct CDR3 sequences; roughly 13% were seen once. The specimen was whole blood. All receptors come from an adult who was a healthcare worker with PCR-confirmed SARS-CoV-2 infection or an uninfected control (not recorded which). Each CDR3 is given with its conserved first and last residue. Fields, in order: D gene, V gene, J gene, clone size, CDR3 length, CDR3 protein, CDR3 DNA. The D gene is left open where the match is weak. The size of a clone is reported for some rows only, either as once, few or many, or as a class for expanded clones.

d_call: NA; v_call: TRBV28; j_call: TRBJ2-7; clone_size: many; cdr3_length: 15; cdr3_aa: CASSPLTGTAYEQYF; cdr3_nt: TGTGCCAGCAGTCCCTTGACAGGCACAGCCTACGAGCAGTACTTC
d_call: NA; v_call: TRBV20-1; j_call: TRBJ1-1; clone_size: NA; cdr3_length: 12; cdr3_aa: CSARVMNTEAFF; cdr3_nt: TGCAGTGCTAGAGTCATGAACACTGAAGCTTTCTTT
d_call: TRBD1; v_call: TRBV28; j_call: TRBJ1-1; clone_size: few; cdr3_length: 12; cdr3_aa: CASSRGTAEAFF; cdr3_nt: TGTGCCAGCAGCCGGGGGACAGCTGAAGCTTTCTTT
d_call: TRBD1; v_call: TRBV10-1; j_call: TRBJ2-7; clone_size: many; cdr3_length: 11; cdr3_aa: CASSQGDEQYF; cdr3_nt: TGCGCCAGCAGTCAGGGGGACGAGCAGTACTTC
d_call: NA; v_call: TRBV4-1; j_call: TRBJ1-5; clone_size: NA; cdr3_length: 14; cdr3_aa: CASSQGEDNQPQHF; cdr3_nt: TGCGCCAGCAGCCAAGGGGAGGACAATCAGCCCCAGCATTTT
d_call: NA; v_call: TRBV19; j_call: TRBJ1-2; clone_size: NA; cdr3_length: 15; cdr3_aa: CASKITGSSPGGYTF; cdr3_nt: TGTGCCAGTAAAATTACCGGGTCATCTCCGGGAGGCTACACCTTC
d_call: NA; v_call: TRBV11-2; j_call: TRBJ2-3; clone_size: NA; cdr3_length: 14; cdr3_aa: CASSLDFKTDTQYF; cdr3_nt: TGTGCCAGCAGCTTAGATTTCAAGACAGATACGCAGTATTTT
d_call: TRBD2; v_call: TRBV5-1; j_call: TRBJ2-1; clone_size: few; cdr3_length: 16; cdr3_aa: CASSLTVAGGHNEQFF; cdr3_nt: TGCGCCAGCAGCTTGACGGTAGCGGGGGGTCACAATGAGCAGTTCTTC
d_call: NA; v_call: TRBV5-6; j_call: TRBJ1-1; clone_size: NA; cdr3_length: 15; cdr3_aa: CASSFLGLSNTEAFF; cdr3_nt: TGTGCCAGCAGCTTCCTGGGACTCTCGAACACTGAAGCTTTCTTT
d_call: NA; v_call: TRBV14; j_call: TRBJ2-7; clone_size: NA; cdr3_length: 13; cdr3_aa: CASSGRVGYEQYF; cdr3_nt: TGTGCCAGCAGCGGAAGGGTCGGGTACGAGCAGTACTTC
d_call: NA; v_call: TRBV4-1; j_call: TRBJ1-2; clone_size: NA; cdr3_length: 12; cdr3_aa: CASSPLNGGYTF; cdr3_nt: TGCGCCAGCAGCCCCTTGAATGGGGGCTACACCTTC
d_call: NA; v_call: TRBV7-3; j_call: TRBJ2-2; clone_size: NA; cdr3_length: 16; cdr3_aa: CASSPRGGVLTGELFF; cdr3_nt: TGTGCCAGCAGCCCCAGGGGGGGGGTGCTAACCGGGGAGCTGTTTTTT
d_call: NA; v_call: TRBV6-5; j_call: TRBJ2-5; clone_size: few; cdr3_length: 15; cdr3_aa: CASSPRRISVETQYF; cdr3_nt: TGTGCCAGCAGTCCAAGGCGCATAAGCGTGGAGACCCAGTACTTC
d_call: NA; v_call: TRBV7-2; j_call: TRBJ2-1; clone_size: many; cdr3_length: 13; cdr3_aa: CARAGGTHNEQFF; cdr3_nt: TGTGCCAGGGCCGGAGGGACCCACAATGAGCAGTTCTTC
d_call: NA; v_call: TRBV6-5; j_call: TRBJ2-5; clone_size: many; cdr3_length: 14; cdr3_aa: CASSLPGGAETQYF; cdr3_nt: TGTGCCAGCAGCCTTCCAGGGGGGGCGGAGACCCAGTACTTC
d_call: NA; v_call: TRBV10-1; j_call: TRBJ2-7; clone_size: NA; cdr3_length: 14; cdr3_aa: CASSEGSPPYEQYF; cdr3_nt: TGCGCCAGCAGTGAGGGATCTCCTCCCTACGAGCAGTACTTC
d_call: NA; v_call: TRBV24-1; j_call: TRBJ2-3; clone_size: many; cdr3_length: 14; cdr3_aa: CATSDSSFEDTQYF; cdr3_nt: TGTGCCACCAGTGATAGTTCGTTTGAAGATACGCAGTATTTT
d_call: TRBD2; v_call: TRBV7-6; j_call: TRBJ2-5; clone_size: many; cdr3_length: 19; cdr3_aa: CASSHPGLASSPRMETQYF; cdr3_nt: TGTGCCAGCAGCCACCCGGGACTAGCGTCATCCCCCCGGATGGAGACCCAGTACTTC
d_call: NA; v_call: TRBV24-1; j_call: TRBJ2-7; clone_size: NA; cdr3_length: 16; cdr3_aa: CATSDPAVDRSSKQYF; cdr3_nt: TGTGCCACCAGTGATCCCGCTGTCGACAGGTCCTCCAAGCAGTACTTC
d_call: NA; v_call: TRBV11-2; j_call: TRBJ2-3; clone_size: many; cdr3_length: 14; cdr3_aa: CASSPIKRTDTQYF; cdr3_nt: TGTGCCAGCAGCCCCATAAAACGCACAGATACGCAGTATTTT
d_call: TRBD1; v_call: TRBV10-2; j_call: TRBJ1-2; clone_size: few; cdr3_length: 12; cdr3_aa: CASRETGGRYTF; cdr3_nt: TGCGCCAGCAGGGAAACAGGGGGCCGCTACACCTTC
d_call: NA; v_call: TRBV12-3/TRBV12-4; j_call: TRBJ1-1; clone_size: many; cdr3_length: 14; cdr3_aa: CASSLRGANTEAFF; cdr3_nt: TGTGCCAGCAGTTTAAGGGGAGCAAACACTGAAGCTTTCTTT
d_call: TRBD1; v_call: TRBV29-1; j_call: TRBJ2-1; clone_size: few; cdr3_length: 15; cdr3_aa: CSVAGTGAPYNEQFF; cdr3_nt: TGCAGCGTAGCCGGGACAGGGGCCCCCTACAATGAGCAGTTCTTC
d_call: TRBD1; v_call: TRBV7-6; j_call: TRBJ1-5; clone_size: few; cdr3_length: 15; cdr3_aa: CASSVGTGWDQPQHF; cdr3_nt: TGTGCCAGCAGCGTCGGGACAGGTTGGGATCAGCCCCAGCATTTT
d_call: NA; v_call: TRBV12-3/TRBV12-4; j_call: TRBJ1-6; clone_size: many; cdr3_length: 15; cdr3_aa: CASSLLRQVYSPLHF; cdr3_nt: TGTGCCAGCAGTTTGTTGCGGCAGGTTTATTCACCCCTCCACTTT
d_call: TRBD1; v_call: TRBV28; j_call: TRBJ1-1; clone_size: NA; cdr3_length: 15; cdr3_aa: CASHADRGMNTEAFF; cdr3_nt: TGTGCCAGTCATGCGGACAGGGGTATGAACACTGAAGCTTTCTTT
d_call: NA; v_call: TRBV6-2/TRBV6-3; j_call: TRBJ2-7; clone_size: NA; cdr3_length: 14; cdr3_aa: CASSYTGGSYEQYF; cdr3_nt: TGTGCCAGCAGTTATACAGGAGGGTCCTACGAGCAGTACTTC
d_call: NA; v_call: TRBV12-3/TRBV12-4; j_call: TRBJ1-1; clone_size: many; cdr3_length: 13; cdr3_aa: CASSFYKNTEAFF; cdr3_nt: TGTGCCAGCAGTTTTTACAAGAACACTGAAGCTTTCTTT
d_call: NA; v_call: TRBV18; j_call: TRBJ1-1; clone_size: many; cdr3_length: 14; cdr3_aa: CASSPGLTNTEAFF; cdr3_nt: TGTGCCAGCTCACCGGGACTCACGAACACTGAAGCTTTCTTT
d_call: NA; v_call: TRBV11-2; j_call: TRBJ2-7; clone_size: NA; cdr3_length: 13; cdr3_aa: CASRRGQLDEQYF; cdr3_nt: TGTGCCAGCAGAAGAGGACAGTTGGACGAGCAGTACTTC
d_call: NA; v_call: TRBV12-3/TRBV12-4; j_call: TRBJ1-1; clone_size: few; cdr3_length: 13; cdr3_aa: CASSSLGTTEAFF; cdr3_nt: TGTGCCAGCAGTTCACTCGGGACGACTGAAGCTTTCTTT
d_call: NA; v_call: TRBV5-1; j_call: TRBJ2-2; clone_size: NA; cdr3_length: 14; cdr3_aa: CASSPPTGPGELFF; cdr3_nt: TGCGCCAGCAGCCCCCCGACGGGCCCCGGGGAGCTGTTTTTT
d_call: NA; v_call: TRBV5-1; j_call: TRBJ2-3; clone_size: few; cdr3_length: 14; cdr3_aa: CASSFQVSTDTQYF; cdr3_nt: TGCGCCAGCAGCTTCCAAGTCAGCACAGATACGCAGTATTTT
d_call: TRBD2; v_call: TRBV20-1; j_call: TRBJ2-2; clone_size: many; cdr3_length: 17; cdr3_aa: CSARDSRTSGVTGELFF; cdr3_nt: TGCAGTGCTAGAGACTCAAGGACTAGCGGGGTCACCGGGGAGCTGTTTTTT
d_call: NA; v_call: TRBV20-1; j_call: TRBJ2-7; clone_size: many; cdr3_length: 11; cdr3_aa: CSARPDYEQYF; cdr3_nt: TGCAGTGCTAGGCCAGACTACGAGCAGTACTTC
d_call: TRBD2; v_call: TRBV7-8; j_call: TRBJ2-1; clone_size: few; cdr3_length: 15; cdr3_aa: CASSPRGGPSGEQFF; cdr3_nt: TGTGCCAGCAGCCCGCGGGGGGGCCCCTCCGGTGAGCAGTTCTTC
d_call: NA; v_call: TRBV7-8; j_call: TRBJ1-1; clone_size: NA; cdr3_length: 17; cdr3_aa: CASSQARGSGPNTEAFF; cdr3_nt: TGTGCCAGCAGCCAAGCTCGAGGTTCCGGACCTAACACTGAAGCTTTCTTT
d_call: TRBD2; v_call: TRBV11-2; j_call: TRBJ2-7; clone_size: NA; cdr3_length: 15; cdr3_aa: CASSTLAGGSYEQYF; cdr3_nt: TGTGCCAGCAGCACTCTAGCGGGGGGCTCCTACGAGCAGTACTTC
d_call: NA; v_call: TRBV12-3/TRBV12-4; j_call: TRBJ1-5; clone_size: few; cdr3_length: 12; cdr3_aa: CASSLEERTQHF; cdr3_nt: TGTGCCAGCAGTTTAGAGGAGAGAACCCAGCATTTT
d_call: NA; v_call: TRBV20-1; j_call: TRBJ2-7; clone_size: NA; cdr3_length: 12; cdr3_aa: CSASIQRQEQYF; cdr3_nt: TGCAGTGCTAGTATACAGCGCCAGGAGCAGTACTTC
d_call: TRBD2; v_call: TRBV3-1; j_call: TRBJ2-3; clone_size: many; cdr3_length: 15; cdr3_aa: CASSLEASGGDTQYF; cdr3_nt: TGTGCCAGCAGTCTAGAGGCTAGCGGGGGTGATACGCAGTATTTT
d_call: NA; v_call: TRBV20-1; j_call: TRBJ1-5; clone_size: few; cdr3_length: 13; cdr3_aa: CSATSAGQQPQHF; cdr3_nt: TGCAGTGCTACGTCCGCGGGACAACAGCCCCAGCATTTT
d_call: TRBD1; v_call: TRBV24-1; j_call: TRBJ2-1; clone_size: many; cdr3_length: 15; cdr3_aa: CATSRGTGVGNEQFF; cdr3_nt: TGTGCCACCAGTCGCGGGACAGGGGTCGGAAATGAGCAGTTCTTC
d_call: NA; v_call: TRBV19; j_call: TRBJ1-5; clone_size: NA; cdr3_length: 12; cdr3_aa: CASSSVGGPQHF; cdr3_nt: TGTGCCAGTAGTTCCGTTGGGGGGCCCCAGCATTTT
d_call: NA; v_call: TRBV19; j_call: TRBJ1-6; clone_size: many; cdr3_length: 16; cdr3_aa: CASKSSRRGDNSPLHF; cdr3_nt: TGTGCCAGTAAATCCTCTCGTCGGGGAGATAATTCACCCCTCCACTTT
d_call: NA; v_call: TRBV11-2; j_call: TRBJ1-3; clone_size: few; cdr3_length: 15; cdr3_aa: CASSLVVNSGNTIYF; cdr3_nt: TGTGCCAGCAGCTTAGTGGTGAACTCTGGAAACACCATATATTTT
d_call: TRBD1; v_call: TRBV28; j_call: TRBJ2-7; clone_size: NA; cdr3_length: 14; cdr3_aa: CASSSWDRPYEQYF; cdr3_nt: TGTGCCAGCAGTTCGTGGGACAGGCCCTACGAGCAGTACTTC
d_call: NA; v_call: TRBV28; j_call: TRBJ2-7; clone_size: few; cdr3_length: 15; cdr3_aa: CASRGGPKLLYEQYF; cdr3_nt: TGTGCCAGCAGAGGGGGACCTAAGCTCCTATACGAGCAGTACTTC
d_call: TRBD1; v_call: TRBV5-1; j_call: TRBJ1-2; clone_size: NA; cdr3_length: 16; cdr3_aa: CASSLAGTGSAYGYTF; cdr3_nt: TGCGCCAGCAGCTTGGCCGGGACAGGGAGCGCCTATGGCTACACCTTC
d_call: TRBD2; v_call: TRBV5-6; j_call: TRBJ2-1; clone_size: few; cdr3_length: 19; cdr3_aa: CASSLSAASGGFPSNEQFF; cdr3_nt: TGTGCCAGCAGCTTGAGCGCAGCTAGCGGGGGTTTTCCGTCCAATGAGCAGTTCTTC
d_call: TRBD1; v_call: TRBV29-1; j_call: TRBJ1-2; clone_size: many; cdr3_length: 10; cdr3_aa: CSVEGRGSGF; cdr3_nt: TGCAGCGTTGAAGGCAGGGGGTCCGGGTTC
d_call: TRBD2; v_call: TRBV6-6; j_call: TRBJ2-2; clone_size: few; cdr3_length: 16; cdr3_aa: CASSYLSGGYTGELFF; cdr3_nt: TGTGCCAGCAGTTACCTGAGCGGGGGGTACACCGGGGAGCTGTTTTTT
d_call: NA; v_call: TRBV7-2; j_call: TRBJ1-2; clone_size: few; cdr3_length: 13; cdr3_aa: CASSLDGLGGYTF; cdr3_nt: TGTGCCAGCAGCTTAGATGGGCTTGGGGGCTACACCTTC
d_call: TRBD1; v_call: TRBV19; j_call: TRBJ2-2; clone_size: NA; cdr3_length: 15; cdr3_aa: CASRTDRGHTGELFF; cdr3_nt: TGTGCCAGTAGAACCGACAGGGGTCACACCGGGGAGCTGTTTTTT
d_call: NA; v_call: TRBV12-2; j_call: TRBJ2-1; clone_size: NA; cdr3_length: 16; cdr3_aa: CASRLIGGLRYNEQFF; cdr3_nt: TGTGCAAGTCGCTTAATCGGGGGCCTACGGTACAATGAGCAGTTCTTC
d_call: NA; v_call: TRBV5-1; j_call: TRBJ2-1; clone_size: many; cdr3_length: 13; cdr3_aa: CASSLGEYYEQFF; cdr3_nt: TGCGCCAGCAGCTTGGGGGAATACTATGAGCAGTTCTTC
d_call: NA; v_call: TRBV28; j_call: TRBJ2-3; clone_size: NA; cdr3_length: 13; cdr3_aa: CASISAGTDTQYF; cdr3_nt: TGTGCCAGCATATCGGCAGGCACAGATACGCAGTATTTT